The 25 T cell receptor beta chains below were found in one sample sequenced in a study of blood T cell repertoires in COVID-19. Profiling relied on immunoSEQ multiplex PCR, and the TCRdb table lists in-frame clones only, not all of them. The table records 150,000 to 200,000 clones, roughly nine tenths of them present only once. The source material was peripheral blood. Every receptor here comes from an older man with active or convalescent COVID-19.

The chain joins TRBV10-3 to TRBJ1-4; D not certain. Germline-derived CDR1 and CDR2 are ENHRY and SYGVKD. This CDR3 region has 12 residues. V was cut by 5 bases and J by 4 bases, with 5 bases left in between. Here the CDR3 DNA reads TGTGCCATCAGTAACAGTAATGAAAAACTGTTTTTT. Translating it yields CAISNSNEKLFF.

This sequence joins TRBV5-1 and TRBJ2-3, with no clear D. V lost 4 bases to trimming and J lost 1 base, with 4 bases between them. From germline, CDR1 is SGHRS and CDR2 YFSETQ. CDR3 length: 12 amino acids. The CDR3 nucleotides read TGCGCCAGCAGCAGCGGCACAGATACGCAGTATTTT. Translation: CASSSGTDTQYF.

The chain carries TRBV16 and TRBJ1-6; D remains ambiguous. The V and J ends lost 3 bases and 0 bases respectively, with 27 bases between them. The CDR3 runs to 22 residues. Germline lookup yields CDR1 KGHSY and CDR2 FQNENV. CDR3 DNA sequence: TGTGCCAGCAGCCAGGCGGGGATCCCAAGTTCGTGTGGGAGCTCCTATAATTCACCCCTCCACTTT. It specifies CASSQAGIPSSCGSSYNSPLHF. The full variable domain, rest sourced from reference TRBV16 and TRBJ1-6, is GEEVAQTPKHLVRGEGQKAKLYCAPIKGHSYVFWYQQVLKNEFKFLISFQNENVFDETGMPKERFSAKCLPNSPCSLEIQATKLEDSAVYFCASSQAGIPSSCGSSYNSPLHFGNGTRLTVT.

The CDR3 coding sequence is TGTGCCAGCAGTGACGACAGTCCAATCTACGAGCAGTACTTC. Translation gives CASSDDSPIYEQYF. The chain recombines TRBV25-1 with TRBJ2-7; weak D call: TRBD1 (5 bases). Germline loops: CDR1 MGHDK, CDR2 SYGVNS. The CDR3 loop spans 14 amino acids. Between the trimmed V and J ends, which lost 3 bases and 3 bases, there was a span of 12 bases.

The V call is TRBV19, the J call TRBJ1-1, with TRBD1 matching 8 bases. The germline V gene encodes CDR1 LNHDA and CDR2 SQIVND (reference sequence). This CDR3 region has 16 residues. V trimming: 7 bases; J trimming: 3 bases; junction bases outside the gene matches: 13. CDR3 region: CASTRQGLEAYTEAFF. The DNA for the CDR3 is TGTGCCAGTACCCGACAGGGGCTGGAGGCGTACACTGAAGCTTTCTTT.

CDR3 sequence reads: CASSLQANTGELFF. For the CDR3, the DNA is TGTGCCAGCAGTTTACAGGCGAACACCGGGGAGCTGTTTTTT. This rearrangement joins TRBV28 to TRBJ2-2; D is uncertain. Trimming took off 2 bases at V and 0 bases at J, with 4 bases between the two ends. The V gene's germline CDR1 is MDHEN and CDR2 SYDVKM. CDR3 size: 14 residues.

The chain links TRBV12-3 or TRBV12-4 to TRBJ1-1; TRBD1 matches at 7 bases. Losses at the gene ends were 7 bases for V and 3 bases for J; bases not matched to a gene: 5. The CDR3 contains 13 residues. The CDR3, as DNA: TGTGCCAGCATAGGCACAGGGGACACTGAAGCTTTCTTT. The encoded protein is CASIGTGDTEAFF.

The CDR3 nucleotides are TGTGCCACCAGCCCCCCGAAGGGCCTTAGCGGGGTCTCCTACGAGCAGTACTTC. This translates into CATSPPKGLSGVSYEQYF. This rearrangement joins TRBV15 to TRBJ2-7, with 8 bases identical to TRBD2. V shed 5 bases, J shed 0 bases, and the junction held 15 bases outside the gene matches. The CDR3 is made up of 18 amino acids. CDR1 is LNHNV, CDR2 YYDKDF, per germline (reference sequence).

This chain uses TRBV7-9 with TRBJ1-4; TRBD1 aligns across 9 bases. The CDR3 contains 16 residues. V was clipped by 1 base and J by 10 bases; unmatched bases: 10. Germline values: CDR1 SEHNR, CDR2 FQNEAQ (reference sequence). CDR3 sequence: CASSLGDRDAIGKLFF. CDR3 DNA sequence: TGTGCCAGCAGCTTAGGGGACAGGGACGCGATAGGAAAACTGTTTTTT. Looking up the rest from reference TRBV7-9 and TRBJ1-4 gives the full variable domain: DTGVSQNPRHKITKRGQNVTFRCDPISEHNRLYWYRQTLGQGPEFLTYFQNEAQLEKSRLLSDRFSAERPKGSFSTLEIQRTEQGDSAMYLCASSLGDRDAIGKLFFGSGTQLSVL.

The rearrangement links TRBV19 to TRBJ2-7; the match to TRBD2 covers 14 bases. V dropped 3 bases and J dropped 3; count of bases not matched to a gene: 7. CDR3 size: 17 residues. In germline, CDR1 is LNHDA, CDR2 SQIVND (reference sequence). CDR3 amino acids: CASSIGTSGSFFYEQYF. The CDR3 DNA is TGTGCCAGTAGTATTGGGACTAGCGGGAGCTTTTTCTACGAGCAGTACTTC.

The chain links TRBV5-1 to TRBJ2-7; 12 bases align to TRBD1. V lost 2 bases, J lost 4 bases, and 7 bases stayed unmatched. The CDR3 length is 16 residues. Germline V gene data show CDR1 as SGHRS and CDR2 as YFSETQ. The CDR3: CASSLIPGQGAYEQYF. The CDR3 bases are TGCGCCAGCAGCTTAATTCCGGGACAGGGGGCTTACGAGCAGTACTTC.

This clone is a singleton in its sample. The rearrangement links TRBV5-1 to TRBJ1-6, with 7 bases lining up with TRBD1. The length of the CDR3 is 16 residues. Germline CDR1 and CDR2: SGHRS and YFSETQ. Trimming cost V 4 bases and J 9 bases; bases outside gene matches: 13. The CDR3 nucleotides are TGCGCCAGCAGCCAGGGGGAGAAAGACAGGGTTTCACCCCTCCACTTT. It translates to CASSQGEKDRVSPLHF.

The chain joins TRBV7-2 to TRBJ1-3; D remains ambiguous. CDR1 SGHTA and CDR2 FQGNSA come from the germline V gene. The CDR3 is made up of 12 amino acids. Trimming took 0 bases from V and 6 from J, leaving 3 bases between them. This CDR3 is CASSLAANTIYF. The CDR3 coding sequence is TGTGCCAGCAGCTTAGCAGCAAACACCATATATTTT.

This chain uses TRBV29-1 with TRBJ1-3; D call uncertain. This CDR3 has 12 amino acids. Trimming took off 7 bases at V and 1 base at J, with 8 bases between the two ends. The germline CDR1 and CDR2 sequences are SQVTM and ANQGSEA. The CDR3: CSARESGNTIYF. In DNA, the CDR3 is TGCAGCGCTCGGGAGTCTGGAAACACCATATATTTT.

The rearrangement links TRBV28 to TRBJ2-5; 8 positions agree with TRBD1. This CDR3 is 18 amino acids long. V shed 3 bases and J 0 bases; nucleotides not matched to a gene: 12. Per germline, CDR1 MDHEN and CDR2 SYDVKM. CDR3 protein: CASSFRQGRKKYQETQYF. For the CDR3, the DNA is TGTGCCAGCAGTTTTAGACAGGGGCGAAAGAAGTACCAAGAGACCCAGTACTTC. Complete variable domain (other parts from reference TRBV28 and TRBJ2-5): DVKVTQSSRYLVKRTGEKVFLECVQDMDHENMFWYRQDPGLGLRLIYFSYDVKMKEKGDIPEGYSVSREKKERFSLILESASTNQTSMYLCASSFRQGRKKYQETQYFGPGTRLLVL.

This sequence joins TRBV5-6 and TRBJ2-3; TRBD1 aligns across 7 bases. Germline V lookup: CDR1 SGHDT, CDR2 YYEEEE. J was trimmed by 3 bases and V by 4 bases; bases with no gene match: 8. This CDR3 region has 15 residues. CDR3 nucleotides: TGTGCCAGCAGCCCCGAGACAGGGAAAACAGATACGCAGTATTTT. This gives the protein CASSPETGKTDTQYF.

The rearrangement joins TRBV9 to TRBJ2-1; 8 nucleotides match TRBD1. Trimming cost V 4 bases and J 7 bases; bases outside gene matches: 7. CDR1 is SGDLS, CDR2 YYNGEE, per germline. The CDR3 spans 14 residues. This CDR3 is CASSPRQGWNEQFF. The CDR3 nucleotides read TGTGCCAGCAGCCCCCGACAGGGGTGGAATGAGCAGTTCTTC.

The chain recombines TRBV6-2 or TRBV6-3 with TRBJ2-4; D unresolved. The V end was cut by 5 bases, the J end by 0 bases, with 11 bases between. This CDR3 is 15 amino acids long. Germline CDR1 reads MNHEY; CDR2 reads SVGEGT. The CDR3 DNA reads TGTGCCAGCAGTCGACTGATAGGAGCCAAAAACATTCAGTACTTC. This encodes CASSRLIGAKNIQYF.

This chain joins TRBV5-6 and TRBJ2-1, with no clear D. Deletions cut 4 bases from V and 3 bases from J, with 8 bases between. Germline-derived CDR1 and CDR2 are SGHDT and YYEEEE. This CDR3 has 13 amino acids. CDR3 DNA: TGTGCCAGCAGCCCTATCCTCTACAATGAGCAGTTCTTC. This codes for CASSPILYNEQFF.

The CDR3 DNA reads as TGTGCCAGCAGTTCCGAGGGGGCTGGGGCCAACGTCCTGACTTTC. It codes for CASSSEGAGANVLTF. The chain employs TRBV6-5 and TRBJ2-6; weak D call: TRBD1 (6 bases). Germline CDR1 reads MNHEY; CDR2 reads SVGAGI. The CDR3 runs to 15 residues. V was pared by 4 bases and J by 2 bases, with 9 bases between.

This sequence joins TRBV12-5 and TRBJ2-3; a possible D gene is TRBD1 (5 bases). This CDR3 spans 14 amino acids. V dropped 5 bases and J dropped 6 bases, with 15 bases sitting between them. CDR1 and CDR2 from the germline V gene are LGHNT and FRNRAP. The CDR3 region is CASGAGPGRDTQYF. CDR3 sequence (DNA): TGTGCTAGTGGTGCCGGCCCAGGGCGGGATACGCAGTATTTT.

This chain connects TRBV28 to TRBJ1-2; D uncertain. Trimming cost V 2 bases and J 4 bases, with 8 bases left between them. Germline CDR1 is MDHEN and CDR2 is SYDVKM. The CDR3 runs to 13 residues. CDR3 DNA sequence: TGTGCCAGCAGTTTAAGAGTGATCTATGGCTACACCTTC. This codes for CASSLRVIYGYTF.

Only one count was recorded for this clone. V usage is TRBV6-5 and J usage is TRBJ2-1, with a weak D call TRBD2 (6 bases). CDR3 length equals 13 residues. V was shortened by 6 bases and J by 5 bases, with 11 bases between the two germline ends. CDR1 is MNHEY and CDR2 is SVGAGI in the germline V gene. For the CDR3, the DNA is TGTGCCAGCAGACGGGGCGGGAACAATGAGCAGTTCTTC. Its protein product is CASRRGGNNEQFF.

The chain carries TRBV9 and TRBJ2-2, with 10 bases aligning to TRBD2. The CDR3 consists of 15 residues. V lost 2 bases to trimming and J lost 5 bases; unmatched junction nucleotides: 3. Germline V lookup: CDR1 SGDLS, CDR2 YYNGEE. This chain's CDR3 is CASSVGTSDTGELFF. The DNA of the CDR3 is TGTGCCAGCAGCGTCGGGACTAGCGATACCGGGGAGCTGTTTTTT. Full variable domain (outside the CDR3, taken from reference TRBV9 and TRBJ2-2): DSGVTQTPKHLITATGQRVTLRCSPRSGDLSVYWYQQSLDQGLQFLIQYYNGEERAKGNILERFSAQQFPDLHSELNLSSLELGDSALYFCASSVGTSDTGELFFGEGSRLTVL.

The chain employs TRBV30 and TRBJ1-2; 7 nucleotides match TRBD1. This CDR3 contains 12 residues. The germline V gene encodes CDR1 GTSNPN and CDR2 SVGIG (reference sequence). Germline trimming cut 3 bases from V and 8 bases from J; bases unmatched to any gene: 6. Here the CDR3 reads CAWSLGQEGYTF. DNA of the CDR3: TGTGCCTGGAGCTTAGGACAGGAGGGCTACACCTTC.